This TCR beta chain came from a study of T-cell reconstitution after alpha-beta-depleted transplantation in children. Unique molecular identifiers were incorporated when the TCRbeta library was constructed. TCRdb re-derived calls from the PCR reads in MiXCR, one entry per CDR3 protein. The data contain 150,000 to 250,000 distinct CDR3 sequences, 5.5% to 7% of them singletons. The germline gives CDR1 SGHAT, CDR2 FQDESV (reference sequence). The CDR3 is 17 amino acids. J was trimmed by 2 bases and V by 6 bases; bases with no gene match: 9. This clonotype has ten or more counts. Its antigen remains unknown. Study conclusions and caveats: The main origin of T-cell counts and diversity one year after transplant was newly produced T cells. Recipient T cells and thymic progenitors that survived were the source of the high TCRbeta diversity seen at day 60 in some patients. Several hundred rapidly expanded clones from non-depleted graft cells reportedly supplied alpha-beta T cells about two months post-transplant.

The chain uses TRBV11-1 and TRBJ2-1; 11 nucleotides align to TRBD2. The clonotype originates from a girl in the first two years of life with combined immunodeficiency, due to receive a stem cell transplant. Sequenced material: PBMCs, taken before TCRalphabeta/CD19-depleted stem cell transplant. The CDR3 DNA reads as TGTGCCAGCAGGCCTCTGGAGGGACTAGCGGCCTACAATGAGCAGTTCTTC. This gives the protein CASRPLEGLAAYNEQFF.